This is a list of T cell receptor beta chains from one sample in a study of molecular identifiers for immune sequencing clone quantification. Each CDR3 protein is one row after TCRdb ran MiXCR on the PCR reads. The sample contains approximately 590,000 distinct CDR3 sequences, about 25% of which appear only once. Sequenced: naive CD8+ T cells from blood, with Jurkat cell RNA spiked in. All receptors derive from a human donor in good health. Some libraries in this study had Jurkat cell RNA spiked in. Each CDR3 is given with its conserved first and last residue. The D gene is left open where the match is weak. The listing skips clone size in some rows; elsewhere it reads once, few, many or a size class.

D: .; V: TRBV4-1; size: .; J: TRBJ1-4; DNA: TGCGCCAGCAGCGCCCTAGATGAGGCGCCTGCAACTAATGAAAAACTGTTTTTT; CDR3: CASSALDEAPATNEKLFF
D: .; V: TRBV27; size: .; J: TRBJ2-5; DNA: TGTGCCAGCAGTCCCCTCCTGGCGGGACCACAAGAGACCCAGTACTTC; CDR3: CASSPLLAGPQETQYF
D: TRBD2; V: TRBV6-6; size: many; J: TRBJ2-7; DNA: TGTGCCAGCAGTTACGACGTCGCGGGAGGGCCCTACGAGCAGTACTTC; CDR3: CASSYDVAGGPYEQYF
D: .; V: TRBV19; size: few; J: TRBJ1-5; DNA: TGTGCCAGTAACCAGGGGAATAGCAATCAGCCCCAGCATTTT; CDR3: CASNQGNSNQPQHF
D: TRBD1; V: TRBV5-6; size: few; J: TRBJ2-7; DNA: TGTGCCAGCTGCTTTGGGACAGCGTCCTACGAGCAGTACTTC; CDR3: CASCFGTASYEQYF
D: .; V: TRBV4-1; size: many; J: TRBJ1-2; DNA: TGCGCCAGCAGCCAAGGGGCAGGGTTGCGGGGCTACACCTTC; CDR3: CASSQGAGLRGYTF
D: TRBD1; V: TRBV4-2; size: many; J: TRBJ2-7; DNA: TGTGCCAGCAGCCAAGGGGGGACAGGCGTCCACGAGCAGTACTTC; CDR3: CASSQGGTGVHEQYF
D: TRBD2; V: TRBV6-4; size: many; J: TRBJ2-3; DNA: TGTGCCAGCAGTCAAGCGGGGCCCACAGATACGCAGTATTTT; CDR3: CASSQAGPTDTQYF
D: TRBD1; V: TRBV29-1; size: many; J: TRBJ2-1; DNA: TGCAGCGTTGAAGGGGGACAGGGGAATGAGCAGTTCTTC; CDR3: CSVEGGQGNEQFF
D: TRBD2; V: TRBV12-3/TRBV12-4; size: once; J: TRBJ2-7; DNA: TGTGCCAGCAGTTTCCTCGTCAGGAGGGAGGGGGAGCAGTACTTC; CDR3: CASSFLVRREGEQYF